This entry lists 24 T cell receptor beta chains sequenced from one sample in a study of cytomegalovirus exposure and HLA in healthy donors. With 60 Vbeta and 13 Jbeta primers, the PCR was carried out. TCRdb's copy holds only in-frame clones and misses some; the assay was immunoSEQ multiplex PCR. In the table there are tens of thousands of clones, more than 55% of which are singletons. The sequenced material came from PBMCs. The receptors were sampled from a woman between 50 and 59 years old in good health and CMV-seropositive.

This clone was found a few times. The V gene is TRBV6-1, the J gene TRBJ1-2; 10 bases are shared with TRBD1. Germline CDR1 reads MNHNS; CDR2 reads SASEGT. Trimming removed 2 bases from V and 6 bases from J; junction bases left unmatched: 6. This CDR3 region has 15 residues. CDR3 bases: TGTGCCAGCAGTGAATTTCCGGGACAGGGGCATGGCTACACCTTC. As protein: CASSEFPGQGHGYTF.

V is TRBV18 and J is TRBJ1-4; a weak D match, TRBD1 (6 bases). Germline V gene data show CDR1 as KGHSH and CDR2 as LQKENI. Trimming took 5 bases from V and 7 from J, leaving 11 bases between them. The CDR3 is 13 residues long. The CDR3 protein is CASSRGSGEKLFF. In nucleotides, the CDR3 is TGTGCCAGCTCAAGGGGGAGTGGTGAAAAACTGTTTTTT.

The chain links TRBV13 to TRBJ2-3; no clear D. Germline values: CDR1 PRHDT, CDR2 FYEKMQ (reference sequence). The germline V and J ends were trimmed by 3 bases and 4 bases, with 5 bases remaining between them. There are 12 residues in the CDR3. This CDR3 reads CASSFQSDTQYF. The CDR3 coding sequence is TGTGCCAGCAGCTTTCAGTCAGATACGCAGTATTTT. Together with reference TRBV13 and TRBJ2-3, the CDR3 gives the full variable domain: AAGVIQSPRHLIKEKRETATLKCYPIPRHDTVYWYQQGPGQDPQFLISFYEKMQSDKGSIPDRFSAQQFSDYHSELNMSSLELGDSALYFCASSFQSDTQYFGPGTRLTVL.

This chain connects TRBV11-1 to TRBJ2-2; 11 nucleotides agree with TRBD1. Trimming at V came to 3 bases and at J to 1 base, leaving 4 bases not matched to a gene. CDR3 size: 17 residues. Germline CDR1 SGHAT, CDR2 FQDESV (reference sequence). The DNA for the CDR3 is TGTGCCAGCAGCTTCCAGGGACAGGGGGTGAACACCGGGGAGCTGTTTTTT. Translated: CASSFQGQGVNTGELFF.

V is TRBV4-2 and J is TRBJ1-4; D remains unclear. The CDR3 contains 14 residues. In germline, CDR1 is LGHNA, CDR2 YNFKEQ. The V end was cut by 1 base, the J end by 5 bases, with 8 bases between. Written as DNA, the CDR3 is TGTGCCAGCAGCCAAGCTGGAGGCAATGAAAAACTGTTTTTT. Translated, it gives CASSQAGGNEKLFF.

The V gene is TRBV6-1, the J gene TRBJ1-2; TRBD1 is a possible D gene (5 bases). V dropped 2 bases and J dropped 4 bases, with 8 bases sitting between them. The CDR3 loop spans 13 amino acids. Germline values: CDR1 MNHNS, CDR2 SASEGT. The CDR3 region has the DNA TGTGCCAGCAGTGAACAGGGTGGCTATGGCTACACCTTC. Its translation is CASSEQGGYGYTF.

The chain uses TRBV9 and TRBJ2-1, with D perhaps TRBD2 (7 bases). Per germline, CDR1 SGDLS and CDR2 YYNGEE. The CDR3 is 16 amino acids. V was shortened by 4 bases and J by 0 bases, with 14 bases between the two germline ends. DNA of the CDR3: TGTGCCAGCAGCTTAGGGGGGGAGAGCTCCTACAATGAGCAGTTCTTC. Protein product: CASSLGGESSYNEQFF.

This chain connects TRBV2 to TRBJ1-1; a weak D match, TRBD1 (5 bases). Between the trimmed V and J ends, which lost 7 bases and 3 bases, there was a span of 12 bases. This CDR3 is 13 amino acids long. CDR1 and CDR2 from the germline V gene are SNHLY and FYNNEI. CDR3 sequence reads: CASKDSLDTEAFF. In DNA form, the CDR3 reads TGTGCCAGCAAAGACAGCCTGGACACTGAAGCTTTCTTT. The full variable domain, completed using reference TRBV2 and TRBJ1-1, is EPEVTQTPSHQVTQMGQEVILRCVPISNHLYFYWYRQILGQKVEFLVSFYNNEISEKSEIFDDQFSVERPDGSNFTLKIRSTKLEDSAMYFCASKDSLDTEAFFGQGTRLTVV.

The CDR3 protein is CASRQGLRTDTQYF. Written as DNA, the CDR3 is TGTGCCAGCAGACAGGGGTTACGAACAGATACGCAGTATTTT. The chain combines TRBV6-6 with TRBJ2-3; TRBD1 aligns across 7 bases. The germline V gene encodes CDR1 MNHNY and CDR2 SVGAGI (reference sequence). This CDR3 region has 14 residues. V shed 6 bases and J 3 bases; nucleotides not matched to a gene: 6.

V is TRBV7-9 and J is TRBJ1-1; no firm D call. The germline gives CDR1 SEHNR, CDR2 FQNEAQ (reference sequence). V was clipped by 1 base and J by 0 bases, with 6 bases between them. The CDR3 is 14 residues long. CDR3 sequence (DNA): TGTGCCAGCAGCTTAGTCAGAATGAACACTGAAGCTTTCTTT. Translating it yields CASSLVRMNTEAFF.

This chain links TRBV6-1 with TRBJ1-2, with 9 positions matching TRBD1. The trim removed 6 bases at V and 2 bases at J, leaving 4 bases unmatched. This CDR3 comprises 14 residues. Germline loops: CDR1 MNHNS, CDR2 SASEGT. The CDR3 protein is CASRTGTGNYGYTF. CDR3 DNA sequence: TGTGCCAGCAGAACGGGGACAGGGAACTATGGCTACACCTTC.

A few counts support this clone. The DNA of the CDR3 is TGTGCCAGCCCAAGCTGGCAGGGTCTCTCTGAAGCTTTCTTT. Translation: CASPSWQGLSEAFF. This chain uses TRBV6-7 with TRBJ1-1, with D perhaps TRBD1 (5 bases). TRBV6-7 is designated an ORF whose function remains uncertain. The CDR3 covers 14 residues. V was cut by 8 bases and J by 6 bases, with 19 bases left in between.

A single count supports this clone. The V and J genes are TRBV28 and TRBJ2-7, with D unresolved. V lost 2 bases, J lost 3 bases, and 17 bases lay in between. This CDR3 comprises 16 residues. Germline V gene sequence: CDR1 MDHEN, CDR2 SYDVKM. This CDR3 reads CASSLVAEAHLYEQYF. The CDR3 DNA is TGTGCCAGCAGTTTAGTAGCAGAAGCGCATCTCTACGAGCAGTACTTC.

The chain couples TRBV19 to TRBJ2-3; 7 bases match TRBD2. The length of the CDR3 is 13 residues. Germline V CDR1 and CDR2: LNHDA, SQIVND (reference sequence). J was trimmed by 5 bases and V by 6 bases; bases with no gene match: 5. The CDR3 spells CASRSGEIDTQYF. CDR3 nucleotide sequence: TGTGCCAGTAGGAGCGGGGAGATAGATACGCAGTATTTT. Based on the CDR3 plus reference TRBV19 and TRBJ2-3, the full variable domain is DGGITQSPKYLFRKEGQNVTLSCEQNLNHDAMYWYRQDPGQGLRLIYYSQIVNDFQKGDIAEGYSVSREKKESFPLTVTSAQKNPTAFYLCASRSGEIDTQYFGPGTRLTVL.

This chain connects TRBV28 to TRBJ1-2; no reliable D call. The germline V gene encodes CDR1 MDHEN and CDR2 SYDVKM. V shed 6 bases and J shed 3 bases, with 11 bases lying between them. CDR3 length: 13 amino acids. CDR3 region: CASRPQVHYGYTF. CDR3 nucleotides: TGTGCCAGCAGGCCTCAGGTACACTATGGCTACACCTTC.

The V call is TRBV4-3, the J call TRBJ1-6; D remains unclear. CDR3 length equals 17 residues. Germline V CDR1 and CDR2: LGHNA, YSLEER. V was cut by 0 bases and J by 1 base, with 10 bases left in between. CDR3 residues: CASSQETLASYNSPLHF. DNA for the CDR3: TGCGCCAGCAGCCAAGAAACCCTAGCGTCCTATAATTCACCCCTCCACTTT.

J is TRBJ1-1 and V is TRBV9; TRBD1 matches 7 bases. Per germline, CDR1 SGDLS and CDR2 YYNGEE. With 0 bases clipped from V and 0 bases from J, the junction kept 2 bases outside the gene matches. The CDR3 consists of 15 residues. CDR3 sequence (DNA): TGTGCCAGCAGCGTAGTGGGACAGCTGAACACTGAAGCTTTCTTT. It specifies CASSVVGQLNTEAFF. The whole variable domain, filled in from reference TRBV9 and TRBJ1-1, reads DSGVTQTPKHLITATGQRVTLRCSPRSGDLSVYWYQQSLDQGLQFLIQYYNGEERAKGNILERFSAQQFPDLHSELNLSSLELGDSALYFCASSVVGQLNTEAFFGQGTRLTVV.

J is TRBJ1-6 and V is TRBV6-5; no definite D call. This CDR3 contains 16 residues. CDR1 and CDR2 from the germline V gene are MNHEY and SVGAGI. V shed 2 bases and J shed 7 bases, with 15 bases lying between them. The CDR3 DNA sequence: TGTGCCAGCAGTTACACCGATCCGACTTGGAATTCACCCCTCCACTTT. It codes for CASSYTDPTWNSPLHF.

The gene calls are TRBV10-1 and TRBJ1-1; 11 bases agree with TRBD1. The CDR3 is made up of 15 amino acids. V dropped 2 bases and J dropped 3; count of bases not matched to a gene: 2. From germline, CDR1 is WNHNN and CDR2 SYGVQD (reference sequence). DNA of the CDR3: TGCGCCAGCAGTGAGAGGACAGGGGGCTACACTGAAGCTTTCTTT. Translated, it gives CASSERTGGYTEAFF.

This clone has only a few counts. The gene calls are TRBV15 and TRBJ1-1; D unclear. CDR3 length equals 14 residues. Germline V lookup: CDR1 LNHNV, CDR2 YYDKDF (reference sequence). V lost 3 bases and J 4 bases, leaving 12 bases between the germline ends. CDR3 in amino acids: CATSRETESTEAFF. The CDR3 bases are TGTGCCACCAGCAGGGAAACAGAGAGCACTGAAGCTTTCTTT.

This clone was seen only a few times. The chain carries TRBV4-2 and TRBJ2-2; unclear D gene. Germline V CDR1 and CDR2: LGHNA, YNFKEQ. This CDR3 contains 12 residues. V lost 4 bases, J lost 5 bases, and 5 bases lay in between. CDR3 DNA sequence: TGTGCCAGCAGCCCCAGGACCGGGGAGCTGTTTTTT. This encodes CASSPRTGELFF.

The CDR3 sequence: CASRLGSALPPYEQYF. DNA for the CDR3: TGTGCCAGCCGACTCGGTAGCGCCCTGCCCCCCTACGAGCAGTACTTC. The J gene is TRBJ2-7, the V gene TRBV2, with D tentatively TRBD2 (5 bases). Germline loops: CDR1 SNHLY, CDR2 FYNNEI. The length of the CDR3 is 16 residues. Trimming took off 8 bases at V and 2 bases at J, with 22 bases between the two ends. Full variable domain (missing parts from reference TRBV2 and TRBJ2-7): EPEVTQTPSHQVTQMGQEVILRCVPISNHLYFYWYRQILGQKVEFLVSFYNNEISEKSEIFDDQFSVERPDGSNFTLKIRSTKLEDSAMYFCASRLGSALPPYEQYFGPGTRLTVT.

A few counts support this clone. The chain has TRBV4-3 and TRBJ1-1, with TRBD1 identical over 7 bases. The CDR3 has 13 residues. After removal of 4 bases from V and 11 bases from J, the junction contained 10 bases not matched to a gene. From germline, CDR1 is LGHNA and CDR2 YSLEER. CDR3 sequence reads: CASSPQGSEGAFF. CDR3 in DNA: TGCGCCAGCAGCCCACAGGGGTCAGAGGGCGCTTTCTTT.

The chain has TRBV13 and TRBJ1-1; 8 positions match TRBD1. CDR3 size: 13 residues. J gave up 7 bases and V 7 bases, and 8 bases lay outside the gene matches. Germline V gene lookup returns CDR1 PRHDT and CDR2 FYEKMQ (reference sequence). The CDR3 coding sequence is TGTGCCAGCAAGACAGGGGCGAAGGGTGAAGCTTTCTTT. Encoded protein: CASKTGAKGEAFF.